The rows below give T cell receptor beta chains drawn from one sample of a study of memory CD4+ T cells and cytomegalovirus serostatus. Repertoires were generated with immunoSEQ multiplex PCR, while TCRdb's copy carries only in-frame clones and drops some. The sample lists over 60,000 clones; approximately 85% were seen once. Sequencing was carried out using memory CD4+ T cells from blood. Receptor source: an adult in good health and CMV-seronegative. The CDR3 runs from the conserved cysteine through the conserved F or W. Fields, in order: J gene, D gene, clone size, V gene, CDR3 DNA, CDR3 protein. The D gene is left open where the match is weak. Not every row has a clone size; where given, it reads once, few, many or a size class.

TRBJ2-5	.	few	TRBV2	TGTGCCAGCAGTGGTGGCATACAAGAGACCCAGTACTTC	CASSGGIQETQYF
TRBJ1-5	.	once	TRBV29-1	TGCAGCGTTGGGACATCGGCGACAGCCAATCAGCCCCAGCATTTT	CSVGTSATANQPQHF
TRBJ1-1	.	.	TRBV6-5	TGTGCCAGCAGTTACTCGACAGGGAACACTGAAGCTTTCTTT	CASSYSTGNTEAFF
TRBJ1-3	.	.	TRBV10-3	TGTGCCATCAGTGGCACCTCAGGAGTTCGCTCTGGAAACACCATATATTTT	CAISGTSGVRSGNTIYF
TRBJ2-5	TRBD2	.	TRBV7-8	TGTGCCAGCAGCTCGGAGGGAGCGGGGAGGGAGACCCAGTACTTC	CASSSEGAGRETQYF
TRBJ1-6	.	.	TRBV7-9	TGTGCCAGCAGCCGGCTAGGGGGAAATTCACCCCTCCACTTT	CASSRLGGNSPLHF
TRBJ1-3	.	.	TRBV7-9	TGTGCCAGCAGCCCTTACGGGGGCTCTGGAAACACCATATATTTT	CASSPYGGSGNTIYF
TRBJ2-2	.	.	TRBV10-1	TGCGCCAGCAGTGAGAGCGGACACTCCACCGGGGAGCTGTTTTTT	CASSESGHSTGELFF
TRBJ2-7	.	.	TRBV6-6	TGTGCCACCGGGATGGCGAAGGACTCCTACGAGCAGTACTTC	CATGMAKDSYEQYF
TRBJ2-7	.	few	TRBV15	TGTGCCACCAGCAGAGATGAGGGGTACGAGCAGTACTTC	CATSRDEGYEQYF
TRBJ2-7	TRBD1	.	TRBV5-1	TGCGCCAGCAGCCTAGAAGGGACAGTAGCCTACGAGCAGTACTTC	CASSLEGTVAYEQYF
TRBJ2-1	TRBD2	.	TRBV7-3	TGTGCCAGCAGCTTAGGGAGCGGGGGGGCCTCCAATGAGCAGTTCTTC	CASSLGSGGASNEQFF
TRBJ2-7	.	.	TRBV30	TGTGCCTGGAGTGTGGTCTACGAGCAGTACTTC	CAWSVVYEQYF
TRBJ1-5	TRBD1	.	TRBV19	TGTGCCAGTAGCCCCCTAAGGGTCCAGGGGGGTTTCAATCAGCCCCAGCATTTT	CASSPLRVQGGFNQPQHF
TRBJ2-3	.	.	TRBV5-6	TGTGCCAGCAGCTTGGATATTACAGATACGCAGTATTTT	CASSLDITDTQYF